This T cell receptor beta chain was observed in a study of chemoradiotherapy in HPV16-positive cancers. This table comes from immunoSEQ multiplex PCR, and its TCRdb copy is limited to in-frame clones, with some not included. The data contain about 5,000 clones, roughly 77% of them singletons. Specimen: tumor tissue, collected from a patient who underwent chemoradiotherapy. This sequence was found in a human donor with HPV-associated anogenital cancer.

CDR3 bases: TGTGCCAGCAGCCGGGGGCGACAAGAGACCCAGTACTTC. It specifies CASSRGRQETQYF. The rearrangement uses TRBV7-6 and TRBJ2-5; D assignment may be TRBD1 or TRBD2 (6 bases each). The CDR3 runs to 13 residues. Trimming left V 5 bases short and J 2 bases short, with 9 bases between. In germline, CDR1 is SGHVS, CDR2 FNYEAQ. Together with reference TRBV7-6 and TRBJ2-5, the CDR3 gives the full variable domain: GAGVSQSPRYKVTKRGQDVALRCDPISGHVSLYWYRQALGQGPEFLTYFNYEAQQDKSGLPNDRFSAERPEGSISTLTIQRTEQRDSAMYRCASSRGRQETQYFGPGTRLLVL.